Sequencing of this TCR beta chain was carried out in a study of shared clonotypes between healthy human individuals (dated by TCRdb to about 2020). Some background on the complete study: The cohort included three men and a couple of women between 18 and 49 years of age. For each donor, CD4 naive and CD4 memory were each given three plates, CD8 naive was given two plates, and CD8 memory was given one plate. The study deeply sequenced blood TCR repertoires of about 5 healthy adults to estimate repertoire size and the extent of clonotype sharing between individuals. Each donor's leukapheresis produced roughly between roughly 0.85 and 10 billion PBMCs. To increase sequencing depth and limit assay-specific biases, TCR repertoire library preparation and sequencing were carried out by different laboratories using diverse techniques. Study-wide findings and limitations: Based on pairwise subsampling, the degree of clonotype sharing among donors was expected to be affected by sequencing depth. Sharing across four donors was observed for about 5% of naive CD4, 3% to 3.5% of naive CD8, 2.3% of memory CD4, and 0.4% of memory CD8 clonotypes. Sampling was limited to blood, and TCR repertoires in tissue likely differ from TCR repertoires in blood. Compared with non-shared clonotypes, clonotypes shared by all four sorted-subset donors had higher generation probabilities. Rarefaction of sorted-subset datasets indicated incomplete sequencing despite the large sequencing depth. Naive subsets generally had larger estimated clonotype richness than memory subsets did. The genetic and exposure-history diversity represented was limited by the small number of donors.

TCR CDR3 regions were amplified from genomic DNA by multiplex PCR using the deep immunoSEQ assay. For each cell subset, the extracted genomic DNA was distributed evenly across all wells of several immunoSEQ 96-well plates, and each plate served as one replicate. For sorted subsets, around 200 ng genomic DNA, equal to some 30,000 T cell genomes, was loaded into each replicate PCR. Purified libraries were measured with a Qubit 3.0 fluorometer, size-checked on a Bioanalyzer 2100, and measured again with the KAPA Library Quantification kit. Each immunoSEQ 96-well plate was sequenced on its own single-read 150-cycle Illumina NextSeq 550 flow cell. In the source study's methods: The immunoSEQ output contained only junctional sequences without quality scores, so filtering could not match that applied to full-length reads. To assign V/J genes and CDR3, sequences were annotated against IMGT germline references using PyIR, a Python wrapper for IgBLAST v1.9. Reads with weak V/J assignments (E-value above 1e-6), missing CDR3, stop codons, out-of-frame junctions, or ambiguous translated residues were removed. A V3J clonotype was defined by an identical inferred V gene, J gene, and CDR3 amino acid sequence. To compute the percentage overlap between repertoires, the number of shared unique clonotypes was divided by the size of the smaller repertoire. Richness of each repertoire was evaluated using RTK rarefaction, the Chao1 estimator, and Recon v2.1 estimates of unobserved clonotypes. Generation probabilities were computed with OLGA for all TCRbeta clonotypes obtained by the gDNA method from several donors. This immuneACCESS table, as held by TCRdb, lists in-frame sequences with V and J called but not all clones. Of the missing ones, under half trace to an unresolved V gene in checked studies; the others have no known cause. V and J calls and clone size are as listed in that table; D and trimming were resolved from the DNA. In all, the sample holds roughly 1,000,000 clones, and approximately 78% of those were seen once. Approximately 0.5% of the sample comes from the top ten.

The donors were healthy, HIV-negative adults with no recently reported acute infections or vaccinations. Only Caucasian adults living in Nashville, Tennessee, USA were represented among the donors. CD4+ T cells were enriched by magnetic negative selection, after which naive cells were positively selected on CD45RA and the negative fraction was taken as the memory subset. After blood collection by leukapheresis, PBMCs were isolated using Ficoll-Histopaque density gradient centrifugation and then cryopreserved in the vapor phase of liquid nitrogen. Analytical flow cytometry was used to check the purity and quantity of each magnetically sorted T cell population. Genomic DNA was isolated from each sorted fraction and quantified by UV absorbance on a Nanodrop 2000c. This clone was detected only a few times. The antigen it binds to is not known. Base qualities are not recorded, but no much larger clone differs from it by a single base.

Input material: memory CD4+ T cells from PBMCs. The cell subset or site label of this sample denotes: CD45RA-negative fraction. The TCR sequence derives from a man aged 18 to 35 in good health. Some clones in this sample may be carry-over from other donors' samples.

In nucleotides, the sequence is TGTGCCAGCAGTTACGGCCTAGCGGGTAACAATGAGCAGTTCTTC. Translated, this gives CASSYGLAGNNEQFF. The rearrangement joined TRBV6-5 to TRBJ2-1; TRBD2 matches 8 bases in the middle. CDR1 is given as MNHEY and CDR2 as SVGAGI, both from the germline V gene. Including cysteine and phenylalanine, the CDR3 has 15 amino acids. The sequence is cut down to CDR3 DNA, 45 bases in frame from base 1. V and J are trimmed by 2 bases and 5 bases, and the gene matches miss 5 bases of the junction.